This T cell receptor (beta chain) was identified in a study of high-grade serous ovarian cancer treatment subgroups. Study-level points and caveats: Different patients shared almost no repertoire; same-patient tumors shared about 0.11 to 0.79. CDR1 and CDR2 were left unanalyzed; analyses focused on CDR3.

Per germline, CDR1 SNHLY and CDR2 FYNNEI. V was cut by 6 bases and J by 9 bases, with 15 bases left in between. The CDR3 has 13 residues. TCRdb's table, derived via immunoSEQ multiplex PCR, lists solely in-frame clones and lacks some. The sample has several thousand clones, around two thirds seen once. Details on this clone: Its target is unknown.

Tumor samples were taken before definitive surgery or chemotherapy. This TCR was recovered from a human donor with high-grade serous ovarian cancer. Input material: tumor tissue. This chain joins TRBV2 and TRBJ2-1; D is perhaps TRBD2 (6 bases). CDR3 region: CASSRELRGEQFF. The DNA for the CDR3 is TGTGCCAGCAGCCGGGAGTTACGGGGTGAGCAGTTCTTC.